Below, one T cell receptor beta chain is given with its context. This clonotype was detected many times. Its antigen is unknown. The record has no base qualities; no much larger clone is one base away. This entry is derived from a study of T cells in Graves' hyperthyroidism and ophthalmopathy (dated by TCRdb to the late 2010s). The study in broad terms: Peripheral blood was sampled at the time of initial diagnosis, prior to any treatment. To identify distinguishing TCR V-J signatures, a discovery cohort of 90 to 100 patients was used, comprising 40 to 45 with Graves' ophthalmopathy and 57 with stable Graves' hyperthyroidism. Prospective prediction of ophthalmopathy was tested in an independent validation cohort of under 20 hyperthyroidism patients and around 16 patients who later progressed to ophthalmopathy. For training and testing, the 80 to 100 patients in the discovery cohort were randomly divided in a 7:3 ratio. Thyroid tissue and blood T-cell repertoires from about 6 Graves' hyperthyroidism patients were also compared in the study. Once sampling was done, hyperthyroidism patients were given methimazole at a starting dose of 30 mg daily, whereas ophthalmopathy patients were given high-dose intravenous methylprednisolone. The paper describes TCR Vbeta CDR3 sequencing of 120 to 150 peripheral blood samples, made up of fewer than 50 ophthalmopathy patients, 70 to 75 hyperthyroidism patients and 17 progressor patients.

In the ophthalmopathy patients, disease was moderately to severely active, with a Clinical Activity Score of 3 or more, a NOSPECS grade of 4 or more, and a duration of less than 3 months. Exclusion was applied to patients with uncontrolled infections, other autoimmune diseases, pregnancy or lactation. Diagnoses were based on clinical symptoms, serum thyroxine and TRAb, thyroid ultrasound and orbital computed tomography. PBMCs were separated from approximately 9.9 ml of fresh peripheral blood using Ficoll-Paque density gradient centrifugation. Trizol reagent was used to extract total RNA, and RNA quality was then checked on an Agilent 2100 Bioanalyzer. The TCR beta CDR3 regions were amplified from the RNA transcripts. For the first round of RT-PCR on the TCR CDR3, the HTBI primer set was used together with the Qiagen OneStep RT-PCR kit. Libraries were constructed in a second round of multiplex PCR, after which size selection and purification were carried out. The libraries were sequenced on an Illumina HiSeq2000 using paired-end 100 bp reads. The paper's processing steps were these. SOAPnuke was used to process the raw data, removing reads that contained adapters or uncalled bases, had a mean Phred below 15, or lacked an exact match to the constant primer or identifier. High-quality paired reads were merged with COPE v1.2.5, and unique nucleotide sequences were defined as clonotypes. Clonotypes were aligned to IMGT TRBV, TRBD and TRBJ reference segments using MiTCR v1.1. The analysis included only V-J combinations with a frequency above 0.0001, which together covered approximately 99% of the repertoires. A TCS score was defined as the ratio of F50 (clonal expansion) to E x V (chaos), with BLOSUM62-based TCRdist applied between CDR3 peptides within each V-J. Welch's t-statistics and random forest reduced fewer than 600 V-J features to under 15, which were used in a naive Bayes classifier (R e1071). TCRdb reworked the public reads: Q25 trimming with fastp, MiXCR clone assembly, productive beta chains retained. A single entry per CDR3 protein holds the most common genes and DNA from its merged rows. None of the V and J calls come from the authors' own analysis; TCRdb made them. A total of approximately 410,000 distinct CDR3 sequences appear in this sample, roughly 14% of them only once. 13% of the sample comes from the top ten.

CDR1 MNHNS and CDR2 SASEGT are derived from the germline V gene. Trimming leaves V shorter by 5 bases and J shorter by 3 bases, with the junction holding 13 bases beyond the gene matches. The CDR3 contains 17 residues, cysteine and phenylalanine counted. Left in the record is the CDR3 DNA by itself, 51 bases read in frame from the first base. Study-level results and caveats: Most expanded thyroid clonotypes (frequency above 0.001) were also detected in blood, suggesting blood repertoires may reflect thyroid immune responses. In validation, the model predicted progression to ophthalmopathy with 60% to 71% sensitivity and about 73% specificity, a median of about six months before onset. A model built on a 13 V-J signature distinguished ophthalmopathy from stable hyperthyroidism, reaching roughly 88% sensitivity and about 81% specificity in cross-validation and 80%/75% in testing. Sample size was not statistically predetermined, and investigators were not blinded to group allocation.

This sequence was found in a man younger than 35 with Graves' ophthalmopathy. The sample consisted of blood. The V gene is TRBV6-1 and the J gene is TRBJ2-7; TRBD2 matches 10 bases in the middle. The DNA sequence is as follows: TGTGCCAGCAGTATAGCGGGAGGTGGTGGCGCGCACTACGAGCAGTACTTC. This is translated as CASSIAGGGGAHYEQYF.